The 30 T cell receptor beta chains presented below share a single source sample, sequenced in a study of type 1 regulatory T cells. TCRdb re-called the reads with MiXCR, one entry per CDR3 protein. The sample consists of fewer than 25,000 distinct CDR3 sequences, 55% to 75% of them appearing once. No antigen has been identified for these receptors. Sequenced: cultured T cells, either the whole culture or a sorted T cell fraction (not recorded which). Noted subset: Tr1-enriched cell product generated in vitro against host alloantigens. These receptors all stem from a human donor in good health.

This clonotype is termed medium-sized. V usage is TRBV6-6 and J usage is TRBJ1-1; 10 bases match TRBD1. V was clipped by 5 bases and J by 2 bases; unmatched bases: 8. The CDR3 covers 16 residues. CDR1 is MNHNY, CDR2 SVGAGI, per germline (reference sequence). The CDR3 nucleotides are TGTGCCAGCAGTAATGACAGGGGGCTTGGAAACACTGAAGCTTTCTTT. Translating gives CASSNDRGLGNTEAFF.

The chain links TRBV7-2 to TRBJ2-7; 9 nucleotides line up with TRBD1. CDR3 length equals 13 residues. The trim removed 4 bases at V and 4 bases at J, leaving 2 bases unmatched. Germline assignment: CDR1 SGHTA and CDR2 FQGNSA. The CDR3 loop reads CASSWDRVYEQYF. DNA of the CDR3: TGTGCCAGCAGCTGGGACAGGGTTTACGAGCAGTACTTC. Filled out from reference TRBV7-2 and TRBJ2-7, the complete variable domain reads GAGVSQSPSNKVTEKGKDVELRCDPISGHTALYWYRQSLGQGLEFLIYFQGNSAPDKSGLPSDRFSAERTGGSVSTLTIQRTQQEDSAVYLCASSWDRVYEQYFGPGTRLTVT.

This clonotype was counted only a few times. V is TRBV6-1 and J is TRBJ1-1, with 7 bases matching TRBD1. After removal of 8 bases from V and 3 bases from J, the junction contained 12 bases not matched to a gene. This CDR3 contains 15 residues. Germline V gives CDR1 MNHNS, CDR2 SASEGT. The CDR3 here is CASHTGALRDTEAFF. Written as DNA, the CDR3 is TGTGCCAGCCATACAGGGGCCCTGCGGGACACTGAAGCTTTCTTT.

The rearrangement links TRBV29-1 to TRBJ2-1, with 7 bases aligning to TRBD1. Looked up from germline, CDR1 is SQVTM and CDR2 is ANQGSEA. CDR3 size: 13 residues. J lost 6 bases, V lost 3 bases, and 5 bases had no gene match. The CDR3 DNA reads TGCAGCGTTGATCGAGGACAGGTCAATGAGCAGTTCTTC. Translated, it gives CSVDRGQVNEQFF.

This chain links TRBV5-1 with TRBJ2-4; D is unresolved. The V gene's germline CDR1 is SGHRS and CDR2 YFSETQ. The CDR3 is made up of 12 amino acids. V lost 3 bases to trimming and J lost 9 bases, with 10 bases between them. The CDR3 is CASSYDRGIQYF. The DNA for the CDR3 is TGCGCCAGCAGCTACGATAGAGGCATTCAGTACTTC.

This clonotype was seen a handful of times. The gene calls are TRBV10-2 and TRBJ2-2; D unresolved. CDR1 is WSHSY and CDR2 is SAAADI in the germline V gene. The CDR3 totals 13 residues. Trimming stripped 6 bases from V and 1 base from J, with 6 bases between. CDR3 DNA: TGCGCCAGCAGGGGATTGAACACCGGGGAGCTGTTTTTT. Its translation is CASRGLNTGELFF.

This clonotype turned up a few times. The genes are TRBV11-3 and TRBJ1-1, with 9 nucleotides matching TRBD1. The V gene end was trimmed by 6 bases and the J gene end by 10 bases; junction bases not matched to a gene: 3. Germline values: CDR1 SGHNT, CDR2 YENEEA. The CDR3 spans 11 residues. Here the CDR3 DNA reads TGTGCCAGCAGTCGACAGGGGGGAGCTTTCTTT. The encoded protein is CASSRQGGAFF.

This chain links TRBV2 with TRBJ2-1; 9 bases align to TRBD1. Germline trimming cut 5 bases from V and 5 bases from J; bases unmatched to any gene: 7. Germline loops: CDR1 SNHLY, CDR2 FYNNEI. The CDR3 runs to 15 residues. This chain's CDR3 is CASSRGQGTHNEQFF. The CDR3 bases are TGTGCCAGCAGTCGGGGACAGGGTACTCACAATGAGCAGTTCTTC.

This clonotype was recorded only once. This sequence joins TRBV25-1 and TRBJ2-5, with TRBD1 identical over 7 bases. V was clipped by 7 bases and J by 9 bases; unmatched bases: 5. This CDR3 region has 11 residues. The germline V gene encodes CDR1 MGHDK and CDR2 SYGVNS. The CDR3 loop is CASTAGGPQYF. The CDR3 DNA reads TGTGCCAGCACGGCAGGGGGACCCCAGTACTTC.

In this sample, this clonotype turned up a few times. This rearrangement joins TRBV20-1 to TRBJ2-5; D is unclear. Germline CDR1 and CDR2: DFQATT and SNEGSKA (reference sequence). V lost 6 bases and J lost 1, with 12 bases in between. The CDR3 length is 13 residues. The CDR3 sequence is CSATRTLQETQYF. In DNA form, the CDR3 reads TGCAGTGCGACCCGGACCCTCCAAGAGACCCAGTACTTC.

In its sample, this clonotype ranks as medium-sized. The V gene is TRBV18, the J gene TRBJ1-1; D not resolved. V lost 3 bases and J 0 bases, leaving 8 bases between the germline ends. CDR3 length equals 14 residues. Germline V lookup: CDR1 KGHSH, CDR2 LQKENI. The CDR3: CASSPGSVNTEAFF. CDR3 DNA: TGTGCCAGCTCACCGGGGAGCGTGAACACTGAAGCTTTCTTT.

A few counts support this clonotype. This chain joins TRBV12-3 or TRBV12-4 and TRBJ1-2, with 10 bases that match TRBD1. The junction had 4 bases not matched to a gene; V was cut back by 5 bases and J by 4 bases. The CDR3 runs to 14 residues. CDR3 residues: CASSPGQGRYGYTF. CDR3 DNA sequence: TGTGCCAGCAGTCCGGGACAGGGGCGCTATGGCTACACCTTC.

The CDR3 nucleotides read TGCAGTGCATACTCCCAGGGGCTGGGAGAGACCCAGTACTTC. Its protein product is CSAYSQGLGETQYF. The V and J genes are TRBV20-1 and TRBJ2-5; TRBD1 might be the D (6 bases). V was trimmed by 6 bases and J by 4 bases, leaving 18 bases between them. Germline CDR1 and CDR2: DFQATT and SNEGSKA (reference sequence). The CDR3 is 14 amino acids.

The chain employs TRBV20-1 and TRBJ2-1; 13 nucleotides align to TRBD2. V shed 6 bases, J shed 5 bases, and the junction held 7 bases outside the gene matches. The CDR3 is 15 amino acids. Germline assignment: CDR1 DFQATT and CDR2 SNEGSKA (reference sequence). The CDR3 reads CSARTSGGVDNEQFF. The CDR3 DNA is TGCAGTGCAAGAACTAGCGGGGGGGTTGACAATGAGCAGTTCTTC.

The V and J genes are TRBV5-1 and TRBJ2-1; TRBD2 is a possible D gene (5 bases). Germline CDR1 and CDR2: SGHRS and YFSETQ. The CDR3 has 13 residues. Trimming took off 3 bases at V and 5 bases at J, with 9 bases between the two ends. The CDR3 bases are TGCGCCAGCAGCTCCGGACTGGACAATGAGCAGTTCTTC. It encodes CASSSGLDNEQFF.

The CDR3 DNA reads TGTGCCAGCAGTTATAGTCAGGCACAGCCCCAGCATTTT. Protein: CASSYSQAQPQHF. This chain connects TRBV6-2 or TRBV6-3 to TRBJ1-5; D gene ambiguous. Per germline, CDR1 MNHEY and CDR2 SVGEGT. Trimming cost V 3 bases and J 7 bases, with 10 bases left between them. The length of the CDR3 is 13 residues.

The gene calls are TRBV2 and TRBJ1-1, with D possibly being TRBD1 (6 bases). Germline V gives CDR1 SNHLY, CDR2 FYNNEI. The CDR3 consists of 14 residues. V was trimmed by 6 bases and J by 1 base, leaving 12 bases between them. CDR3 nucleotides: TGTGCCAGCAGCTGGACAGAGTCGAACACTGAAGCTTTCTTT. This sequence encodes CASSWTESNTEAFF. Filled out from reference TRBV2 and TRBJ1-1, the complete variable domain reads EPEVTQTPSHQVTQMGQEVILRCVPISNHLYFYWYRQILGQKVEFLVSFYNNEISEKSEIFDDQFSVERPDGSNFTLKIRSTKLEDSAMYFCASSWTESNTEAFFGQGTRLTVV.

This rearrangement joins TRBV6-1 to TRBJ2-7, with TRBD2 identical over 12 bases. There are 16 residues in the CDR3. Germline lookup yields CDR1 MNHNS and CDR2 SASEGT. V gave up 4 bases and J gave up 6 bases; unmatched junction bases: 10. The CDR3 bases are TGTGCCAGCAGTGCCCTACCTAGCGGGGGGGCCAGCGAGCAGTACTTC. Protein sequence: CASSALPSGGASEQYF.

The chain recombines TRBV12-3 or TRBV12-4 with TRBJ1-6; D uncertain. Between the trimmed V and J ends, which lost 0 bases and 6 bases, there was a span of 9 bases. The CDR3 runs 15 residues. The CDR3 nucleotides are TGTGCCAGCAGTTTAGCAGCGACCAGTAATTCACCCCTCCACTTT. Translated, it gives CASSLAATSNSPLHF.

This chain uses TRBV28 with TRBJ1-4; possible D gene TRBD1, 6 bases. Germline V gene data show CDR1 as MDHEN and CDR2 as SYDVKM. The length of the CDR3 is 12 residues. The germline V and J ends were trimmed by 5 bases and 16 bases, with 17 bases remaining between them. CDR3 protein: CASSTQGDRWFF. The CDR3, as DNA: TGTGCCAGCAGTACACAGGGCGATCGGTGGTTTTTT.

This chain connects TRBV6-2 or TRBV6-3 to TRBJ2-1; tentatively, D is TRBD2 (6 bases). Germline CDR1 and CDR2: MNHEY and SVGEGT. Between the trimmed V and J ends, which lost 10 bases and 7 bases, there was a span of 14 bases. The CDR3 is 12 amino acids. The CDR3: CATEAGGNEQFF. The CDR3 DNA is TGTGCCACGGAGGCCGGGGGAAATGAGCAGTTCTTC.

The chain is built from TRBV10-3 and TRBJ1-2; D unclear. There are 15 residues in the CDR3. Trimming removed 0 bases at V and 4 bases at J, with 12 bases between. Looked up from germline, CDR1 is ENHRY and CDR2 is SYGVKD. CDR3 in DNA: TGTGCCATCAGTGAGTCTGGCGTCGCCTCCTATGGCTACACCTTC. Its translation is CAISESGVASYGYTF.

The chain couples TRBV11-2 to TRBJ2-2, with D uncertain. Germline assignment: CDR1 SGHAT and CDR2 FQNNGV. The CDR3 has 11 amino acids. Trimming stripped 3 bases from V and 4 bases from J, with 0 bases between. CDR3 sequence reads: CASSFTGELFF. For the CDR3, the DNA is TGTGCCAGCAGCTTCACCGGGGAGCTGTTTTTT.

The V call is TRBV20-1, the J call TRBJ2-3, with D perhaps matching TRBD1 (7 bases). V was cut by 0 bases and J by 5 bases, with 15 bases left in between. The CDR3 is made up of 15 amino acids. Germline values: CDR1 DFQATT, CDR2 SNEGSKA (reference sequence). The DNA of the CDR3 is TGCAGTGCTAGAGACGCTGGCGGGGACAGAGATACGCAGTATTTT. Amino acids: CSARDAGGDRDTQYF.

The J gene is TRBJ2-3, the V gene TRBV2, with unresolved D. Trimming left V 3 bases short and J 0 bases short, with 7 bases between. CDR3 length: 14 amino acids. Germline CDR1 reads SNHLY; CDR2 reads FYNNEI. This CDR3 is CASSDYLSTDTQYF. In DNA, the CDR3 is TGTGCCAGCAGTGACTACCTCAGCACAGATACGCAGTATTTT.

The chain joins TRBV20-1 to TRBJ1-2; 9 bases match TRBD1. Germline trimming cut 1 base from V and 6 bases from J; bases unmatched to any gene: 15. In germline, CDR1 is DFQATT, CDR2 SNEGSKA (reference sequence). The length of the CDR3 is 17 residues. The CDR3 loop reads CSARAPPQPGQGDGYTF. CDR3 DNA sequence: TGCAGTGCTAGAGCACCACCGCAACCGGGACAGGGAGATGGCTACACCTTC.

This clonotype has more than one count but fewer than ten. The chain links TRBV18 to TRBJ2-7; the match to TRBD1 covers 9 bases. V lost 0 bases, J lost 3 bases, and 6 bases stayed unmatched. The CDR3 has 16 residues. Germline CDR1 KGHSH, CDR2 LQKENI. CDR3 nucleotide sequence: TGTGCCAGCTCACCACCCACCGGGACAGGGTTCTACGAGCAGTACTTC. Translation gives CASSPPTGTGFYEQYF.

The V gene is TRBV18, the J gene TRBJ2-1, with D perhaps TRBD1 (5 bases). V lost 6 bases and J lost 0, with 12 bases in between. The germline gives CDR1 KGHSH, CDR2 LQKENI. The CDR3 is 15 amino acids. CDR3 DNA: TGTGCCAGCTCTCCAACCAGGGACTCCTACAATGAGCAGTTCTTC. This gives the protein CASSPTRDSYNEQFF. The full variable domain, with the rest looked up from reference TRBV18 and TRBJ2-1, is NAGVMQNPRHLVRRRGQEARLRCSPMKGHSHVYWYRQLPEEGLKFMVYLQKENIIDESGMPKERFSAEFPKEGPSILRIQQVVRGDSAAYFCASSPTRDSYNEQFFGPGTRLTVL.

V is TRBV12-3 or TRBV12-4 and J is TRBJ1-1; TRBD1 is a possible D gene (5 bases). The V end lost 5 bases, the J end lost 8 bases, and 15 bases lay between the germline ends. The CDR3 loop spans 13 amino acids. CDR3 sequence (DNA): TGTGCCAGCAGTCCCAGGGTCCCAAACGAAGCTTTCTTT. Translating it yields CASSPRVPNEAFF.

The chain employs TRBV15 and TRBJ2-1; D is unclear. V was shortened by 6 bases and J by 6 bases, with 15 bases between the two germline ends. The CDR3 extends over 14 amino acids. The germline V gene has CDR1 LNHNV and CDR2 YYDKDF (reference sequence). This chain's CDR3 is CATRTSTPSNEQFF. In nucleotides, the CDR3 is TGTGCCACCAGGACTTCTACTCCTAGCAATGAGCAGTTCTTC.